The clone carrying this T cell receptor beta chain was observed at least ten times. The sample originates from a study of blood T cells in healthy people across ages. A J-beta primer mix and a sample-barcoded 5' primer were used in a second PCR of roughly 7 to 12 cycles. Each CDR3 protein gets one entry after TCRdb re-called the 5' RACE reads with MiXCR. Among 650,000 or so distinct CDR3 sequences listed, 52% were seen once. V lost 11 bases to trimming and J lost 3 bases, with 11 bases between them. The CDR3 has 12 residues. Germline loops: CDR1 SGHVS, CDR2 FQNEAQ. Specimen: blood. This receptor was obtained from a woman older than 75 in good health. This chain links TRBV7-8 with TRBJ1-5; D call uncertain. CDR3 in amino acids: CAGGLDNQPQHF. CDR3 in DNA: TGTGCCGGTGGGTTGGACAATCAGCCCCAGCATTTT.